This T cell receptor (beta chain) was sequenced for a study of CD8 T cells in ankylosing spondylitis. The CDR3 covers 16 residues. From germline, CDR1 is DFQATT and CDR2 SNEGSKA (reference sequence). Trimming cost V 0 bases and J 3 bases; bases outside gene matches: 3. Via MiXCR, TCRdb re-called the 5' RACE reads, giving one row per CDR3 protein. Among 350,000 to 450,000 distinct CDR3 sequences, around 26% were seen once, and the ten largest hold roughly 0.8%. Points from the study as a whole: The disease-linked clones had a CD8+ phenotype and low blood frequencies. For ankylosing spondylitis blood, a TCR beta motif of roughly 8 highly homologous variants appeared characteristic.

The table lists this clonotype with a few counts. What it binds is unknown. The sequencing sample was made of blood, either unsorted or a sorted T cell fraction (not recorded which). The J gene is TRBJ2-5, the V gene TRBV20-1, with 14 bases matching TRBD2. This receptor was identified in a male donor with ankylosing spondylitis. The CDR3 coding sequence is TGCAGTGCTAGAGATTGGGGACTAGCGGGAGAAGAGACCCAGTACTTC. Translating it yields CSARDWGLAGEETQYF.